This entry lists 13 T cell receptor beta chains sequenced from one sample in a study of T-cell memory formation after mild COVID-19 (dated by TCRdb to about 2021). Library preparation used 5' RACE. Data came from an Illumina NovaSeq 6000. TCRdb redid the processing of the public reads, applying fastp at Q25 and MiXCR, and retained in-frame beta chains. For every CDR3 protein sequence, its rows merge into one entry that carries the most common genes and DNA. The sample data list 200,000 or so distinct CDR3 sequences, and 15% to 20% of these were observed just once. The top ten hold 2% to 3% of the sample. Sequenced: PBMCs or a T cell subset sorted from them (not recorded which). These receptor sequences come from an adult woman who had mild COVID-19 (a few samples of this study predate the infection). The sample titles of this study are shuffled in the database, so cell type and time point are left out; the donor was told from shared clones.

The chain links TRBV9 to TRBJ2-3; 7 nucleotides line up with TRBD2. Per germline, CDR1 SGDLS and CDR2 YYNGEE. CDR3 length equals 15 residues. V shed 0 bases and J 6 bases; nucleotides not matched to a gene: 7. The CDR3: CASSVADGLEDTQYF. CDR3 coding DNA: TGTGCCAGCAGCGTAGCTGACGGACTAGAGGATACGCAGTATTTT.

J is TRBJ1-1 and V is TRBV2; D remains unclear. V was trimmed by 5 bases and J by 3 bases, leaving 7 bases between them. The V gene's germline CDR1 is SNHLY and CDR2 FYNNEI. This CDR3 is 12 amino acids long. The CDR3 here is CASSLQYTEAFF. In DNA form, the CDR3 reads TGTGCCAGCAGTCTTCAATACACTGAAGCTTTCTTT.

The sample holds a few counts of this clonotype. The chain combines TRBV4-3 with TRBJ2-1; D is ambiguous. V gave up 4 bases and J gave up 1 base, with 14 bases separating them. Germline assignment: CDR1 LGHNA and CDR2 YSLEER. The CDR3 extends over 16 amino acids. As DNA, the CDR3 is TGCGCCAGCAGCCCCCGGACCCGCGGATCCTACAATGAGCAGTTCTTC. Protein: CASSPRTRGSYNEQFF.

The rearrangement links TRBV27 to TRBJ2-6; D unresolved. Germline CDR1 reads MNHEY; CDR2 reads SMNVEV (reference sequence). CDR3 size: 14 residues. The ends were cut back, 6 bases at V and 4 bases at J, with 10 bases in the middle. The DNA of the CDR3 is TGTGCCAGCAGCCGTCGTGCGGGGGCCAACGTCCTGACTTTC. This gives the protein CASSRRAGANVLTF.

The chain is built from TRBV18 and TRBJ2-3, with 10 bases fitting TRBD1. The CDR3 sequence is 16 residues long. V shed 2 bases and J 3 bases; nucleotides not matched to a gene: 5. CDR1 KGHSH and CDR2 LQKENI come from the germline V gene. The CDR3 nucleotides read TGTGCCAGCTCACCAAGACAGGGGGCCGGGACAGATACGCAGTATTTT. Translation gives CASSPRQGAGTDTQYF.

Only a few counts were recorded for this clonotype. J is TRBJ1-6 and V is TRBV12-5; 7 nucleotides align to TRBD1. The V gene end was trimmed by 0 bases and the J gene end by 0 bases; junction bases not matched to a gene: 8. The CDR3 loop spans 19 amino acids. Germline assignment: CDR1 LGHNT and CDR2 FRNRAP. The CDR3 DNA reads as TGTGCTAGTGGTTTGGTCCTCGGACAGGCCAGCTCCTATAATTCACCCCTCCACTTT. It translates to CASGLVLGQASSYNSPLHF.

V is TRBV27 and J is TRBJ1-2; D is possibly TRBD1 (5 bases). The germline gives CDR1 MNHEY, CDR2 SMNVEV (reference sequence). The germline V and J ends were trimmed by 2 bases and 2 bases, with 12 bases remaining between them. The CDR3 loop spans 15 amino acids. CDR3 coding DNA: TGTGCCAGCAGTTTAACGGGCAGGGAGAACTATGGCTACACCTTC. Amino acids: CASSLTGRENYGYTF.

This clonotype was counted at least ten times. V and J are TRBV5-6 and TRBJ2-7; 7 bases fit TRBD2. CDR1 and CDR2 (germline): SGHDT, YYEEEE. With 1 base clipped from V and 5 bases from J, the junction kept 6 bases outside the gene matches. The CDR3 has 14 residues. The CDR3 sequence is CASSLLAGVHEQYF. The DNA for the CDR3 is TGTGCCAGCAGCTTGCTGGCGGGAGTCCACGAGCAGTACTTC.

The V call is TRBV15, the J call TRBJ2-1; possibly TRBD1 for D (5 bases). Germline V lookup: CDR1 LNHNV, CDR2 YYDKDF (reference sequence). V lost 4 bases to trimming and J lost 6 bases, with 16 bases between them. The length of the CDR3 is 15 residues. The CDR3 DNA reads TGTGCCACCAGCAAAGCAGGGTTACCGTCCAATGAGCAGTTCTTC. Encoded protein: CATSKAGLPSNEQFF.

This chain joins TRBV20-1 and TRBJ2-1, with 10 bases aligning to TRBD2. Germline V lookup: CDR1 DFQATT, CDR2 SNEGSKA (reference sequence). With V trimmed by 6 bases and J by 8 bases, 16 bases remained unmatched. The CDR3 is 16 residues long. The CDR3 reads CSARRSSSGRYHEQFF. The CDR3 DNA reads TGCAGTGCGCGGCGGTCGTCTAGCGGGAGATACCATGAGCAGTTCTTC.

This clonotype was recorded a few times. The rearrangement joins TRBV2 to TRBJ1-1, with 8 bases that match TRBD1. The CDR3 sequence is 13 residues long. Trimming at V came to 10 bases and at J to 3 bases, leaving 7 bases not matched to a gene. Germline values: CDR1 SNHLY, CDR2 FYNNEI. The CDR3 loop is CATRAGGYTEAFF. The DNA of the CDR3 is TGTGCCACCAGAGCAGGGGGCTACACTGAAGCTTTCTTT.

This clonotype has more than one count but fewer than ten. The rearrangement joins TRBV29-1 to TRBJ2-4, with TRBD1 identical over 8 bases. The CDR3 is 13 amino acids. The junction had 7 bases not matched to a gene; V was cut back by 6 bases and J by 6 bases. Germline V gene data show CDR1 as SQVTM and CDR2 as ANQGSEA. CDR3 sequence: CSVATGVGNIQYF. DNA for the CDR3: TGCAGCGTCGCGACAGGGGTGGGAAACATTCAGTACTTC.

This clonotype was seen more than once but under ten times. V and J are TRBV5-1 and TRBJ2-5; D gene unclear. Trimming cost V 1 base and J 0 bases, with 4 bases left between them. The length of the CDR3 is 13 residues. The V gene's germline CDR1 is SGHRS and CDR2 YFSETQ. Here the CDR3 DNA reads TGCGCCAGCAGCTTGCAGGACCAAGAGACCCAGTACTTC. The encoded protein is CASSLQDQETQYF.